Presented here are 20 T cell receptor beta chains from one specimen sequenced in a study of metastatic and nonmetastatic thyroid tumors. TCRdb re-clonotyped the PCR reads through MiXCR. The data show tens of thousands of clones, about 20% seen once. Thyroid surgery had not been preceded by any treatment in any patient. Sequenced input: blood. Receptors originate from a female donor with papillary thyroid cancer or a benign thyroid nodule (not recorded which). Some clones in this sample may be carry-over from other donors' samples.

This clone came up many times. V and J are TRBV30 and TRBJ2-1; TRBD2 matches at 8 bases. The CDR3 sequence is 13 residues long. Trimming cost V 4 bases and J 4 bases; bases outside gene matches: 3. Germline loops: CDR1 GTSNPN, CDR2 SVGIG (reference sequence). CDR3 DNA: TGTGCCTGGATCCTAGCGGGTTACAATGAGCAGTTCTTC. Protein sequence: CAWILAGYNEQFF. Full variable domain (rest looked up from reference TRBV30 and TRBJ2-1): SQTIHQWPATLVQPVGSPLSLECTVEGTSNPNLYWYRQAAGRGLQLLFYSVGIGQISSEVPQNLSASRPQDRQFILSSKKLLLSDSGFYLCAWILAGYNEQFFGPGTRLTVL.

This clone was recorded many times. The chain uses TRBV2 and TRBJ2-7; 8 bases line up with TRBD2. CDR3 length: 14 amino acids. Looked up from germline, CDR1 is SNHLY and CDR2 is FYNNEI. J was trimmed by 3 bases and V by 7 bases; bases with no gene match: 8. This chain's CDR3 is CASNPSGPLYEQYF. CDR3 nucleotide sequence: TGTGCCAGCAACCCTAGCGGGCCTCTCTACGAGCAGTACTTC.

This clone showed up many times. The gene calls are TRBV5-1 and TRBJ2-3, with 10 bases fitting TRBD1. The V gene end was trimmed by 3 bases and the J gene end by 6 bases; junction bases not matched to a gene: 4. This CDR3 spans 14 amino acids. Looked up from germline, CDR1 is SGHRS and CDR2 is YFSETQ. The CDR3 loop reads CASSSGQGYDTQYF. DNA for the CDR3: TGCGCCAGCAGCTCGGGACAGGGGTATGATACGCAGTATTTT.

This clone was seen repeatedly, ten times or more. Other DNA sequences in this sample translate to the same CDR3. The gene calls are TRBV5-1 and TRBJ1-6, with D possibly TRBD1 on 5 matching bases. Trimming left V 3 bases short and J 9 bases short, with 19 bases between. Germline CDR1 is SGHRS and CDR2 is YFSETQ. CDR3 size: 16 residues. CDR3 sequence (DNA): TGCGCCAGCAGCTGGGCCGGGGACGAGTTGGTTTCACCCCTCCACTTT. Protein product: CASSWAGDELVSPLHF.

This clone came up a few times. The V gene is TRBV27, the J gene TRBJ2-1, with D possibly matching TRBD1 (5 bases). The CDR3 has 18 residues. Trimming left V 1 base short and J 13 bases short, with 29 bases between. Looked up from germline, CDR1 is MNHEY and CDR2 is SMNVEV (reference sequence). CDR3 sequence reads: CASSLYRGGHGAVRSQFF. DNA for the CDR3: TGTGCCAGCAGTTTATATCGCGGTGGACATGGTGCCGTCCGGAGTCAGTTCTTC.

A note on this clone: Other DNA sequences of this sample code for an identical CDR3. This chain uses TRBV20-1 with TRBJ2-7; D tentatively reads TRBD1 or TRBD2 (7 bases each). Per germline, CDR1 DFQATT and CDR2 SNEGSKA (reference sequence). The CDR3 runs 13 residues. V lost 6 bases, J lost 5 bases, and 17 bases lay in between. The CDR3 here is CSAPARGGHEQYF. Here the CDR3 DNA reads TGCAGTGCACCGGCCAGGGGGGGCCACGAGCAGTACTTC.

This clone was recorded at least ten times. The chain carries TRBV3-1 and TRBJ2-7; no clear D. Trimming removed 1 base at V and 0 bases at J, with 7 bases between. The CDR3 extends over 14 amino acids. CDR1 and CDR2 from the germline V gene are LGHDT and YNNKEL (reference sequence). The CDR3 bases are TGTGCCAGCAGCCAAGGACTTGCCTCCTACGAGCAGTACTTC. As protein: CASSQGLASYEQYF.

This clone was seen many times. V and J are TRBV5-1 and TRBJ2-1, with 7 bases identical to TRBD2. Germline V gives CDR1 SGHRS, CDR2 YFSETQ. The CDR3 is 15 residues long. The junction had 2 bases not matched to a gene; V was cut back by 2 bases and J by 0 bases. The CDR3 coding sequence is TGCGCCAGCAGCTTCAGCGGGGACTCCTACAATGAGCAGTTCTTC. It translates to CASSFSGDSYNEQFF.

Many counts were recorded for this clone. V is TRBV11-3 and J is TRBJ2-4; the D gene is possibly TRBD1 (5 bases). CDR1 SGHNT and CDR2 YENEEA come from the germline V gene. Trimming left V 8 bases short and J 2 bases short, with 19 bases between. The CDR3 extends over 16 amino acids. CDR3 region: CASDTGPQGPKNIQYF. In DNA, the CDR3 is TGTGCCAGCGACACCGGGCCCCAGGGCCCCAAAAACATTCAGTACTTC. The whole variable domain, filled in from reference TRBV11-3 and TRBJ2-4, reads EAGVVQSPRYKIIEKKQPVAFWCNPISGHNTLYWYLQNLGQGPELLIRYENEEAVDDSQLPKDRFSAERLKGVDSTLKIQPAELGDSAVYLCASDTGPQGPKNIQYFGAGTRLSVL.

This chain connects TRBV5-6 to TRBJ1-2, with a tentative D call TRBD1 (5 bases). Germline assignment: CDR1 SGHDT and CDR2 YYEEEE. V shed 0 bases and J shed 5 bases, with 20 bases lying between them. This CDR3 comprises 17 residues. The chain's CDR3 is CASSLAWVDRGAYGYTF. The CDR3 nucleotides read TGTGCCAGCAGCTTGGCCTGGGTCGATAGGGGCGCGTATGGCTACACCTTC.

This clone was recorded at least ten times. V gene TRBV27 combines with J gene TRBJ2-7; D is unresolved. The CDR3 contains 13 residues. Looked up from germline, CDR1 is MNHEY and CDR2 is SMNVEV (reference sequence). V was cut by 10 bases and J by 1 base, with 14 bases left in between. CDR3 nucleotides: TGTGCCACCTCCCCGGAGTTATCCTACGAGCAGTACTTC. Translating it yields CATSPELSYEQYF.

This clone was detected many times. The V gene is TRBV5-1, the J gene TRBJ2-5; possibly TRBD1 for D (5 bases). V lost 0 bases and J 5 bases, leaving 14 bases between the germline ends. Germline loops: CDR1 SGHRS, CDR2 YFSETQ. The CDR3 has 15 residues. The CDR3 is CASSLEGAPGETQYF. CDR3 nucleotide sequence: TGCGCCAGCAGCTTGGAAGGGGCCCCTGGGGAGACCCAGTACTTC.

This clone was detected ten times or more. The chain is built from TRBV9 and TRBJ2-7; a weak D match, TRBD1 (5 bases). Germline assignment: CDR1 SGDLS and CDR2 YYNGEE. This CDR3 region has 13 residues. The germline V and J ends were trimmed by 4 bases and 3 bases, with 11 bases remaining between them. CDR3 loop: CASSSGDSYEQYF. CDR3 nucleotides: TGTGCCAGCAGCTCTGGAGACAGCTACGAGCAGTACTTC.

In its sample, this clone was seen many times. The genes are TRBV12-3 or TRBV12-4 and TRBJ1-2; a weak D match, TRBD1 (5 bases). Trimming stripped 2 bases from V and 4 bases from J, with 14 bases between. CDR3 length: 15 residues. As DNA, the CDR3 is TGTGCCAGCAGTTTAAGGGAGGGACGTATCTATGGCTACACCTTC. Protein product: CASSLREGRIYGYTF.

This clone came up many times. J is TRBJ2-7 and V is TRBV11-2; TRBD1 or TRBD2 may be the D gene (5 bases each). The V gene lost 3 bases and the J gene lost 6 bases, with 15 bases spanning the gap. This CDR3 has 14 residues. The germline V gene has CDR1 SGHAT and CDR2 FQNNGV. In nucleotides, the CDR3 is TGTGCCAGCAGCTTCACTAGGGGAACTCCCGAGCAGTACTTC. This encodes CASSFTRGTPEQYF.

This clone was counted ten times or more. The J gene is TRBJ1-4, the V gene TRBV5-4; D remains ambiguous. The ends were cut back, 0 bases at V and 2 bases at J, with 5 bases in the middle. Germline V lookup: CDR1 SGHNT, CDR2 YYREEE (reference sequence). The CDR3 length is 14 residues. The CDR3 here is CASSLGYTNEKLFF. In DNA form, the CDR3 reads TGTGCCAGCAGCTTGGGGTATACTAATGAAAAACTGTTTTTT. Variable domain in full (rest from reference TRBV5-4 and TRBJ1-4): ETGVTQSPTHLIKTRGQQVTLRCSSQSGHNTVSWYQQALGQGPQFIFQYYREEENGRGNFPPRFSGLQFPNYSSELNVNALELDDSALYLCASSLGYTNEKLFFGSGTQLSVL.

This clone was observed at least ten times. Possible read error: a much larger clone is one base away. This same CDR3 is encoded by further DNA sequences in the sample. The chain combines TRBV13 with TRBJ1-1; D not resolved. This CDR3 has 14 amino acids. Per germline, CDR1 PRHDT and CDR2 FYEKMQ (reference sequence). The CDR3 region has the DNA TGTGCCAGCAGCTTATCCATTACATACACTGAAGCCTTCTTT. It encodes CASSLSITYTEAFF.

This clone was detected ten times or more. The J gene is TRBJ2-7, the V gene TRBV10-2; D is undetermined. The V gene lost 7 bases and the J gene lost 3 bases, with 10 bases spanning the gap. The CDR3 totals 12 residues. CDR1 and CDR2 (germline): WSHSY, SAAADI. The CDR3 DNA sequence: TGCGCCAGCAAAATAGGAAACTACGAGCAGTACTTC. Translation gives CASKIGNYEQYF.

This clone was detected ten times or more. The J gene is TRBJ1-5, the V gene TRBV10-3, with 10 bases lining up with TRBD1. The CDR3 length is 15 residues. J gave up 6 bases and V 3 bases, and 5 bases lay outside the gene matches. Germline V lookup: CDR1 ENHRY, CDR2 SYGVKD. In DNA form, the CDR3 reads TGTGCCATCAGTGACGGACAGGGGGGTAGTCAGCCCCAGCATTTT. Protein: CAISDGQGGSQPQHF.

In this sample, this clone turned up a few times. This sequence joins TRBV6-1 and TRBJ2-6; D is unresolved. Germline CDR1 is MNHNS and CDR2 is SASEGT. V was clipped by 6 bases and J by 1 base, with 16 bases between them. The CDR3 covers 17 residues. The CDR3 nucleotides are TGTGCCAGCAGCCGATCCCCTCAACCGTCTGGGGCCAACGTCCTGACTTTC. Translation: CASSRSPQPSGANVLTF.